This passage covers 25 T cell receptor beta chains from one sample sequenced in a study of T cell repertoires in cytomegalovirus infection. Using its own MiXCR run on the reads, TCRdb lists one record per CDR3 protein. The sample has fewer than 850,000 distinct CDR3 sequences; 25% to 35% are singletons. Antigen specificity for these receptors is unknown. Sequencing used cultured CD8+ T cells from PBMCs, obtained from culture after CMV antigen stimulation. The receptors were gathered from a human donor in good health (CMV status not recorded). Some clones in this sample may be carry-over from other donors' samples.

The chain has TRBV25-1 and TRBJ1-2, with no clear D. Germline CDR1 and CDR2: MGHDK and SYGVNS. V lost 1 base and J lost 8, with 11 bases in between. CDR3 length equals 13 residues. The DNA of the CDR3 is TGTGCCAGCAGTGAATCCGGGCGACGGGGCTACACCTTC. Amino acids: CASSESGRRGYTF.

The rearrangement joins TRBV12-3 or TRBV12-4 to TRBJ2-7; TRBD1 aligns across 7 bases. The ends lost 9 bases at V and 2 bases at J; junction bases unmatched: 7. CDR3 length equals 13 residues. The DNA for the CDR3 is TGTGCCAGTACAGGGGACGAGGCCTACGAGCAGTACTTC. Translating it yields CASTGDEAYEQYF.

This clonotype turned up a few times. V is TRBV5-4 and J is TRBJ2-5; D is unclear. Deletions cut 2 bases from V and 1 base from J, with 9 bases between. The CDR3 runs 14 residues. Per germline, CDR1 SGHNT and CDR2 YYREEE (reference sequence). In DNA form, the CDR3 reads TGTGCCAGCAGCTTCAATCCTGGCCAAGAGACCCAGTACTTC. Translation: CASSFNPGQETQYF.

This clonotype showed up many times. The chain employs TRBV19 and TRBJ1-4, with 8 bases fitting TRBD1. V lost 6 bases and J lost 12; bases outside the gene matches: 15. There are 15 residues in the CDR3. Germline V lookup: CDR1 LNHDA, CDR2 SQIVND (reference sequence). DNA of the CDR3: TGTGCCAGTAGCAACAGGGGGTGGGCGACTTCGGAACTGTTTTTT. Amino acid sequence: CASSNRGWATSELFF. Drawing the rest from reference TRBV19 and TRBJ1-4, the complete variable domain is DGGITQSPKYLFRKEGQNVTLSCEQNLNHDAMYWYRQDPGQGLRLIYYSQIVNDFQKGDIAEGYSVSREKKESFPLTVTSAQKNPTAFYLCASSNRGWATSELFFGSGTQLSVL.

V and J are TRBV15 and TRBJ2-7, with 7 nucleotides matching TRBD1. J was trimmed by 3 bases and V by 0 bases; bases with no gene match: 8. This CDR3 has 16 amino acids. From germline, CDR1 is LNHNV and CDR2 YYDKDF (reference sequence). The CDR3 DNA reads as TGTGCCACCAGCAGAGACCTCCCGGGACAGATCTACGAGCAGTACTTC. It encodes CATSRDLPGQIYEQYF.

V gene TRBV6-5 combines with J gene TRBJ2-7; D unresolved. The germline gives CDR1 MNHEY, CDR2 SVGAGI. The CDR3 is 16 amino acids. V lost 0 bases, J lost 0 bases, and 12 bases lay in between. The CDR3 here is CASSYSAGPRSYEQYF. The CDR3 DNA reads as TGTGCCAGCAGTTACTCAGCCGGACCCCGCTCCTACGAGCAGTACTTC.

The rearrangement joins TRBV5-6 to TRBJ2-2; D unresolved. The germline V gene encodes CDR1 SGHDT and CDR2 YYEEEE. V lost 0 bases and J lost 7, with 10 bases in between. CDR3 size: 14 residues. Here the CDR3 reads CASSLGPYIGELFF. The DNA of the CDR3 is TGTGCCAGCAGCTTGGGCCCTTATATCGGGGAGCTGTTTTTT.

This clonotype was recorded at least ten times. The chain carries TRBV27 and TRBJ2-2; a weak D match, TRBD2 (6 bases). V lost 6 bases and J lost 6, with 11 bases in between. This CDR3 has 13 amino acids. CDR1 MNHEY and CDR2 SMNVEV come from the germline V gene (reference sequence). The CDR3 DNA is TGTGCCAGCAGCTTCGGGGGACCCGGGGAGCTGTTTTTT. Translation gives CASSFGGPGELFF.

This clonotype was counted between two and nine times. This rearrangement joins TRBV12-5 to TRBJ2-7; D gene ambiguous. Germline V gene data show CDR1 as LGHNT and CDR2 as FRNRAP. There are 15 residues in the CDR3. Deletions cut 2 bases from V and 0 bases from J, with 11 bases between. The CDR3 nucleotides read TGTGCTAGTGGTTTGATTCGGACGGTCTCCTACGAGCAGTACTTC. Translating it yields CASGLIRTVSYEQYF. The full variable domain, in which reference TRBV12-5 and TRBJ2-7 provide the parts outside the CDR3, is DARVTQTPRHKVTEMGQEVTMRCQPILGHNTVFWYRQTMMQGLELLAYFRNRAPLDDSGMPKDRFSAEMPDATLATLKIQPSEPRDSAVYFCASGLIRTVSYEQYFGPGTRLTVT.

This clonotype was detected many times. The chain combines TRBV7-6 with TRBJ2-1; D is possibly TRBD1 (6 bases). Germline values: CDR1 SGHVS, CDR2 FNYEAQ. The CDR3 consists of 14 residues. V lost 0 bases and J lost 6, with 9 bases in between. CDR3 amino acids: CASSLADRFNEQFF. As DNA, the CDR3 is TGTGCCAGCAGCTTAGCGGACAGATTCAATGAGCAGTTCTTC.

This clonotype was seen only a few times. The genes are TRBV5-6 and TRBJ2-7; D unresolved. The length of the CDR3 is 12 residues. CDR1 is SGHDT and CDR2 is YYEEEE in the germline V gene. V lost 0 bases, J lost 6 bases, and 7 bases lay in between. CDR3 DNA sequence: TGTGCCAGCAGCTTGGACCGATCCGAGCAGTACTTC. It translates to CASSLDRSEQYF.

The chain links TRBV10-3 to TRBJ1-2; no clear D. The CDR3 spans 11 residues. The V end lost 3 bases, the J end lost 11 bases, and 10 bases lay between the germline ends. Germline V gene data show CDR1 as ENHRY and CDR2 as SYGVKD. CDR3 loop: CAISDIHGYTF. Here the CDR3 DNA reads TGTGCCATCAGTGATATCCACGGGTACACCTTC.

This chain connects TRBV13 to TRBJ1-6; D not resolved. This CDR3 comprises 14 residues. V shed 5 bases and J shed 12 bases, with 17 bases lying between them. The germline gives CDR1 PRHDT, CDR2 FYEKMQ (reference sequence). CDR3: CASSDYGEKGPLHF. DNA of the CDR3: TGTGCCAGCAGCGACTACGGGGAAAAGGGACCCCTCCACTTT.

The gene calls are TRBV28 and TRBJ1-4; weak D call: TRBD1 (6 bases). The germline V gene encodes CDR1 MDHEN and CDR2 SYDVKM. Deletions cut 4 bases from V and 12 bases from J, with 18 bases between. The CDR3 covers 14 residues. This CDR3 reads CASSSLDSRGELFF. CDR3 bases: TGTGCCAGCAGTTCGCTGGACAGTCGCGGGGAACTGTTTTTT.

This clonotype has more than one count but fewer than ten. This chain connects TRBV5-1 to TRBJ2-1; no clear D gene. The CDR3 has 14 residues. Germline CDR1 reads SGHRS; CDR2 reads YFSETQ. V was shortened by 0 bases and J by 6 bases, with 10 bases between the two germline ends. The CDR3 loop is CASSLAGPLNEQFF. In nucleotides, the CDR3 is TGCGCCAGCAGCTTGGCCGGGCCACTCAATGAGCAGTTCTTC.

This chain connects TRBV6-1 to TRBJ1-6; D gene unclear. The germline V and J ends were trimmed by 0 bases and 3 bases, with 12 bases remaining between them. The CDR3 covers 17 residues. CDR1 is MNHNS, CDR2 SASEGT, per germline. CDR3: CASSEAHFRIYNSPLHF. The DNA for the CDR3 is TGTGCCAGCAGTGAAGCGCATTTCAGAATCTATAATTCACCCCTCCACTTT.

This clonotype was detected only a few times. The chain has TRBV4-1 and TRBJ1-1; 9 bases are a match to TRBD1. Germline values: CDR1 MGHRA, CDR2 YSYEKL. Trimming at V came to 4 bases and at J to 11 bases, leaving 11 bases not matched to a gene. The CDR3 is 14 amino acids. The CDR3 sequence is CASSREPQGAGAFF. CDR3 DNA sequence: TGCGCCAGCAGCCGAGAACCACAGGGGGCCGGGGCTTTCTTT.

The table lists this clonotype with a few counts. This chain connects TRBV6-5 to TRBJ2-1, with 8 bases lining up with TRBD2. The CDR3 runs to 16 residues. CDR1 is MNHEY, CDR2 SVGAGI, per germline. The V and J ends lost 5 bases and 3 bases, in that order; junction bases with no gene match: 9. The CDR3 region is CASSRGGRGDYNEQFF. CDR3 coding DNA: TGTGCCAGCAGTAGGGGTGGGCGGGGGGACTACAATGAGCAGTTCTTC.

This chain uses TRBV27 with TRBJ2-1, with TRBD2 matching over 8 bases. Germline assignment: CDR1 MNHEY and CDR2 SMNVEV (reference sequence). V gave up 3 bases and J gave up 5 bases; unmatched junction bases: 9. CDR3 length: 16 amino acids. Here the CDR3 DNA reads TGTGCCAGCAGTTTGGGGCTAGCGGGTATGGACAATGAGCAGTTCTTC. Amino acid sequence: CASSLGLAGMDNEQFF.

This chain's CDR3 is CASSFYRGEAFF. CDR3 nucleotide sequence: TGTGCCAGCAGCTTTTACAGGGGAGAAGCTTTCTTT. V gene TRBV7-6 combines with J gene TRBJ1-1, with 7 bases aligning to TRBD1. Germline lookup yields CDR1 SGHVS and CDR2 FNYEAQ. This CDR3 region has 12 residues. V shed 3 bases, J shed 8 bases, and the junction held 3 bases outside the gene matches.

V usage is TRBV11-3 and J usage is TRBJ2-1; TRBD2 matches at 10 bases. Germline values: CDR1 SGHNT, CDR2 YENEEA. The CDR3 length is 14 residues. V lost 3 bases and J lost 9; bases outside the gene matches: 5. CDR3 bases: TGTGCCAGCAGCTTTGAAGCGGGGGGGTTTGAGCAGTTCTTC. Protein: CASSFEAGGFEQFF.

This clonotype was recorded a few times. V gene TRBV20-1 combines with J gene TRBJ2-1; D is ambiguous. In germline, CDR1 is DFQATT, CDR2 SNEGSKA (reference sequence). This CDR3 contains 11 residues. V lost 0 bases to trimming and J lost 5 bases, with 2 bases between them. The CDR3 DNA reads TGCAGTGCTAGAGAGCACAATGAGCAGTTCTTC. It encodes CSAREHNEQFF.

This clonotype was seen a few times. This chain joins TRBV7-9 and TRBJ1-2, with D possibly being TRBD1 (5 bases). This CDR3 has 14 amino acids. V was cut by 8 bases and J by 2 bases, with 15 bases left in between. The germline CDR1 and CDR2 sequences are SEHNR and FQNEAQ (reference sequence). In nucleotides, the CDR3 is TGTGCCAGCCGCCCCGGGGACGGAAACTATGGCTACACCTTC. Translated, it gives CASRPGDGNYGYTF.

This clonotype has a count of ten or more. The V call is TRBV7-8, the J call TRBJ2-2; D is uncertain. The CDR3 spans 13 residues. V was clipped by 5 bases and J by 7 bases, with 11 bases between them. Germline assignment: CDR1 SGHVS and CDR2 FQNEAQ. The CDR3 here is CASSALENGELFF. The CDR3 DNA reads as TGTGCCAGCAGCGCTTTAGAGAACGGGGAGCTGTTTTTT.

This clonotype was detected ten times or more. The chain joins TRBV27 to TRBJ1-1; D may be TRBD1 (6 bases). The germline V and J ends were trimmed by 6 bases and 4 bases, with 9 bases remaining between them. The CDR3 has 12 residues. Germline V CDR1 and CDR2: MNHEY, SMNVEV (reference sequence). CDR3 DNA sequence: TGTGCCAGCAGCAAAGGGGGCACTGAAGCTTTCTTT. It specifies CASSKGGTEAFF.